This T cell receptor beta chain was observed in a study of vaccination effects on CD4 cells after COVID-19. Sequencing followed a ViraFEST assay step that expanded antigen-specific CD4+ T cells with viral peptide pools. CD4+ T cells were isolated after approximately 10 days of culture. The cohort was immunized with two doses of either the BNT162b2 or mRNA-1273 vaccine. With regard to this clone: Antigen unknown.

Trimming took 1 base from V and 4 from J, leaving 14 bases between them. The CDR3 consists of 16 residues. Germline V gives CDR1 LNHDA, CDR2 SQIVND (reference sequence). Repertoires were generated with immunoSEQ multiplex PCR, while TCRdb's copy carries only in-frame clones and drops some. The table has around 81,000 clones, 77% seen once. This sequence joins TRBV19 and TRBJ2-4, with a weak D call TRBD1 (6 bases). The receptor's source is a human donor who received a COVID-19 vaccine. The material sequenced was CD4+ T cells from PBMCs cultured with HCoV-OC43 spike peptides, taken after COVID-19 vaccination. Subset indicated: HCoV-OC43 spike overlapping peptide pool stimulation. CDR3 sequence: CASSIVPGASKNIQYF. The CDR3 bases are TGTGCCAGTAGTATAGTTCCAGGGGCGTCAAAAAACATTCAGTACTTC.